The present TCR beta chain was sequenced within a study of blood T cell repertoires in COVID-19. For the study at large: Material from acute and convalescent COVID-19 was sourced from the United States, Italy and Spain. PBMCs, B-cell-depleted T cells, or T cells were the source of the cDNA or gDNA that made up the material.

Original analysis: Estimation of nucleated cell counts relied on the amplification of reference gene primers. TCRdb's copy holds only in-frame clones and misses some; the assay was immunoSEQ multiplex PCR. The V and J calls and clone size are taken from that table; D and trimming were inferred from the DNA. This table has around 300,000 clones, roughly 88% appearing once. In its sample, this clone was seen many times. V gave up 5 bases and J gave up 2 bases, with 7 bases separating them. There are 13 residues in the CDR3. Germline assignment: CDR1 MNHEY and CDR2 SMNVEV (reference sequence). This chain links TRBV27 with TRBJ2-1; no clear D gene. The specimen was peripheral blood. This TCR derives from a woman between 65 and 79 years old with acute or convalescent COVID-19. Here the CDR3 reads CASSRFPYNEQFF. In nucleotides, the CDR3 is TGTGCCAGCAGTCGTTTTCCCTACAATGAGCAGTTCTTC.